One sample yielded the 18 T cell receptor beta chains listed below, sequenced in a study of OX40 agonist ivuxolimab in advanced cancers. Profiled with immunoSEQ multiplex PCR; TCRdb holds only in-frame clones, not every one. The table has over 25,000 clones, 88% seen once. The material sequenced was CD4+ or CD8+ T cells sorted from blood, taken in a trial of the OX40 agonist ivuxolimab. These receptor sequences come from an adult with an advanced solid tumor such as melanoma, head and neck, liver or kidney cancer.

The sample holds one count of this clone. This rearrangement joins TRBV5-1 to TRBJ2-1, with a possible D match to TRBD2 (6 bases). Trimming left V 4 bases short and J 5 bases short, with 16 bases between. This CDR3 region has 15 residues. Germline lookup yields CDR1 SGHRS and CDR2 YFSETQ. The CDR3 bases are TGCGCCAGCAGCCGGGTCGGGGGAGTGAACAATGAGCAGTTCTTC. Its protein is CASSRVGGVNNEQFF.

The rearrangement uses TRBV6-6 and TRBJ1-4; 10 nucleotides line up with TRBD1. Germline CDR1 reads MNHNY; CDR2 reads SVGAGI (reference sequence). The trim removed 4 bases at V and 5 bases at J, leaving 7 bases unmatched. CDR3 length: 16 amino acids. In DNA form, the CDR3 reads TGTGCCAGCAGTTCCGGGACAGGGGCCGTCAATGAAAAACTGTTTTTT. Amino acids: CASSSGTGAVNEKLFF.

The chain recombines TRBV9 with TRBJ2-1, with a tentative D call TRBD1 (6 bases). Trimming stripped 7 bases from V and 0 bases from J, with 14 bases between. Germline loops: CDR1 SGDLS, CDR2 YYNGEE. The CDR3 runs to 15 residues. The DNA for the CDR3 is TGTGCCAGCTCCCATCAGGGGAACTCCTACAATGAGCAGTTCTTC. Its translation: CASSHQGNSYNEQFF.

The chain recombines TRBV6-5 with TRBJ2-7, with D hard to call. From germline, CDR1 is MNHEY and CDR2 SVGAGI. V lost 0 bases and J 4 bases, leaving 4 bases between the germline ends. The CDR3 has 12 amino acids. CDR3 protein: CASSYSRYEQYF. The CDR3 DNA reads TGTGCCAGCAGTTACTCCCGTTACGAGCAGTACTTC.

The gene calls are TRBV28 and TRBJ2-5, with D tentatively TRBD1 (7 bases). The CDR3 sequence is 18 residues long. Trimming left V 3 bases short and J 1 base short, with 21 bases between. CDR1 MDHEN and CDR2 SYDVKM come from the germline V gene. The DNA of the CDR3 is TGTGCCAGCAGTTTGGGGAAACCCACAGGGGACTTCCAAGAGACCCAGTACTTC. It specifies CASSLGKPTGDFQETQYF. The variable domain in full, completed from reference TRBV28 and TRBJ2-5, reads DVKVTQSSRYLVKRTGEKVFLECVQDMDHENMFWYRQDPGLGLRLIYFSYDVKMKEKGDIPEGYSVSREKKERFSLILESASTNQTSMYLCASSLGKPTGDFQETQYFGPGTRLLVL.

This chain joins TRBV4-2 and TRBJ2-7; no definite D call. Germline CDR1 and CDR2: LGHNA and YNFKEQ. V lost 0 bases and J lost 4, with 10 bases in between. The CDR3 has 14 residues. Here the CDR3 DNA reads TGTGCCAGCAGCCAAGATGGCGGTAGGTACGAGCAGTACTTC. Amino acid sequence: CASSQDGGRYEQYF.

This clone appeared once. One end of the junction is discordant with germline, which a read error may explain. The chain is built from TRBV7-3 and TRBJ2-7; D might be TRBD1 (6 bases). The CDR3 is 13 amino acids. The germline V gene encodes CDR1 SGHTA and CDR2 FQGTGA. The CDR3 region is CASSLIPWQGLDF. CDR3 nucleotide sequence: TGTGCCAGCAGCTTAATACCGTGGCAGGGGCTAGACTTC.

This chain uses TRBV28 with TRBJ1-5; D is unclear. Germline V lookup: CDR1 MDHEN, CDR2 SYDVKM. The CDR3 covers 15 residues. V was shortened by 3 bases and J by 0 bases, with 9 bases between the two germline ends. The CDR3 here is CASSFPGYSNQPQHF. The DNA for the CDR3 is TGTGCCAGCAGTTTTCCGGGTTATAGCAATCAGCCCCAGCATTTT.

This chain joins TRBV27 and TRBJ2-2; D unresolved. V dropped 2 bases and J dropped 1 base, with 5 bases sitting between them. The germline V gene has CDR1 MNHEY and CDR2 SMNVEV (reference sequence). The CDR3 length is 14 residues. In nucleotides, the CDR3 is TGTGCCAGCAGTTTAGGCCAGAACACCGGGGAGCTGTTTTTT. This translates into CASSLGQNTGELFF.

J is TRBJ2-3 and V is TRBV29-1; 9 bases match TRBD2. This CDR3 contains 13 residues. From germline, CDR1 is SQVTM and CDR2 ANQGSEA. The CDR3, as DNA: TGCACCAGTAGCGGGGGTTCGTCAGATACGCAGTATTTT. It specifies CTSSGGSSDTQYF.

The chain combines TRBV4-3 with TRBJ1-1; 9 bases are shared with TRBD1. The CDR3 spans 16 residues. V gave up 0 bases and J gave up 3 bases; unmatched junction bases: 5. The germline V gene encodes CDR1 LGHNA and CDR2 YSLEER. CDR3: CASSQDRTGEYTEAFF. CDR3 bases: TGCGCCAGCAGCCAAGATAGGACAGGGGAGTACACTGAAGCTTTCTTT.

The chain combines TRBV19 with TRBJ2-1; TRBD1 matches at 9 bases. The junction had 8 bases not matched to a gene; V was cut back by 3 bases and J by 8 bases. The length of the CDR3 is 15 residues. Germline V gene lookup returns CDR1 LNHDA and CDR2 SQIVND (reference sequence). The CDR3 here is CASSIFHGTGYEQFF. For the CDR3, the DNA is TGTGCCAGTAGTATTTTCCACGGGACAGGGTATGAGCAGTTCTTC.

Worth noting for this clone: Possible read error: a much larger clone is one base away. The chain couples TRBV11-2 to TRBJ1-2; no firm D call. V dropped 2 bases and J dropped 2 bases, with 3 bases sitting between them. Germline V gives CDR1 SGHAT, CDR2 FQNNGV. The CDR3 has 12 residues. The CDR3 bases are TGTGCCAGCAGCTTAAACAACTATGGCTACACCTTC. Its translation: CASSLNNYGYTF.

This clone has just one count. The V and J genes are TRBV6-5 and TRBJ1-2; tentatively, D is TRBD1 (6 bases). V dropped 4 bases and J dropped 5 bases, with 11 bases sitting between them. Germline V lookup: CDR1 MNHEY, CDR2 SVGAGI. The CDR3 length is 13 residues. The CDR3 sequence: CASSFNRVYGYTF. Here the CDR3 DNA reads TGTGCCAGCAGTTTTAACAGGGTGTATGGCTACACCTTC.

The V and J genes are TRBV7-8 and TRBJ1-2; D is unresolved. The germline gives CDR1 SGHVS, CDR2 FQNEAQ. CDR3 length equals 17 residues. V lost 6 bases and J 2 bases, leaving 22 bases between the germline ends. In DNA, the CDR3 is TGTGCCAGCAGGGAAACCGCGGACGGCCTTCTCAACTATGGCTACACCTTC. Translation: CASRETADGLLNYGYTF.

The V gene is TRBV27, the J gene TRBJ1-1; unclear D gene. From germline, CDR1 is MNHEY and CDR2 SMNVEV (reference sequence). V lost 4 bases to trimming and J lost 6 bases, with 12 bases between them. The CDR3 is 13 amino acids. The DNA for the CDR3 is TGTGCCAGCAGTTATGCCCTGACTGCTGAAGCTTTCTTT. It translates to CASSYALTAEAFF.

This clone was recorded only once. The V and J genes are TRBV11-2 and TRBJ1-1; no definite D call. Germline CDR1 and CDR2: SGHAT and FQNNGV. V was shortened by 6 bases and J by 6 bases, with 11 bases between the two germline ends. The CDR3 is 12 residues long. The CDR3 DNA sequence: TGTGCCAGCAGACCAGGTGGGGCTGAAGCTTTCTTT. Translated, it gives CASRPGGAEAFF.

This sequence joins TRBV7-8 and TRBJ2-5; TRBD1 agrees at 7 bases. V shed 1 base and J 2 bases; nucleotides not matched to a gene: 7. Germline V CDR1 and CDR2: SGHVS, FQNEAQ. The CDR3 is 16 residues long. CDR3 DNA: TGTGCCAGCAGCTTAGAAAGGGACAGCCTACAAGAGACCCAGTACTTC. Translated: CASSLERDSLQETQYF.